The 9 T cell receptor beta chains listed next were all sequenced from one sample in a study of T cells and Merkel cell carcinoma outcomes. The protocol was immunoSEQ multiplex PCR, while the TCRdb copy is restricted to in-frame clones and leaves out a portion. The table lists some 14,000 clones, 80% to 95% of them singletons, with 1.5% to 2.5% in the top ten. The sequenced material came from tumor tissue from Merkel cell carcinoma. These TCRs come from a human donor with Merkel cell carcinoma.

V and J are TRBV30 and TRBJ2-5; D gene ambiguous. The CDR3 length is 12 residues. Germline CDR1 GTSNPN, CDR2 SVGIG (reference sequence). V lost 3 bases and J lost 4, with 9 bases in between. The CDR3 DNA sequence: TGTGCCTGGAGCTATAACGGAGAGACCCAGTACTTC. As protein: CAWSYNGETQYF. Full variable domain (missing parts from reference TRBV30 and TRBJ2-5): SQTIHQWPATLVQPVGSPLSLECTVEGTSNPNLYWYRQAAGRGLQLLFYSVGIGQISSEVPQNLSASRPQDRQFILSSKKLLLSDSGFYLCAWSYNGETQYFGPGTRLLVL.

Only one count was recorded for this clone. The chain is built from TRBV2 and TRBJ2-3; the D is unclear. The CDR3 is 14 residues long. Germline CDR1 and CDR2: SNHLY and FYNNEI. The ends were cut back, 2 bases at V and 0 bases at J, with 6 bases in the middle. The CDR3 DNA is TGTGCCAGCAGTGAATCGTGGAGCACAGATACGCAGTATTTT. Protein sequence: CASSESWSTDTQYF.

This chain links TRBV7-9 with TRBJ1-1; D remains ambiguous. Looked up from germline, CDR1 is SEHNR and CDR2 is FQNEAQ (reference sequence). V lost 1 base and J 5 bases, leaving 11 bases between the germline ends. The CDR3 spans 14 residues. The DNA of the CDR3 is TGTGCCAGCAGCTTAGTGGTGTGGGGAACTGAAGCTTTCTTT. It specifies CASSLVVWGTEAFF.

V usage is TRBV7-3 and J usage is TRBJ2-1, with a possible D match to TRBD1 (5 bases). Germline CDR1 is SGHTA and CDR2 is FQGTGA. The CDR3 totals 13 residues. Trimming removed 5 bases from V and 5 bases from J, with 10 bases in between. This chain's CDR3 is CASSPPGNNEQFF. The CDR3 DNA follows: TGTGCCAGCAGCCCACCAGGGAACAATGAGCAGTTCTTC. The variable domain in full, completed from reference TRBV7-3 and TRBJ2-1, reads GAGVSQTPSNKVTEKGKYVELRCDPISGHTALYWYRQSLGQGPEFLIYFQGTGAADDSGLPNDRFFAVRPEGSVSTLKIQRTERGDSAVYLCASSPPGNNEQFFGPGTRLTVL.

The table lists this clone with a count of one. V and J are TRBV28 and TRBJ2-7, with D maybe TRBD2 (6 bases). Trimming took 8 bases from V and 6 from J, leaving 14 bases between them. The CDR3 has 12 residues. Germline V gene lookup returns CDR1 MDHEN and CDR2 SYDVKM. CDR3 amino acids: CASRYPGVEQYF. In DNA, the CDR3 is TGTGCCAGCCGTTATCCGGGGGTCGAGCAGTACTTC.

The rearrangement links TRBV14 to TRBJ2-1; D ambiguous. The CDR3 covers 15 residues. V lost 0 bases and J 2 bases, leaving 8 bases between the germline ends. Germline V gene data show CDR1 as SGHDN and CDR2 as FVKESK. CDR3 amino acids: CASSQDEPAYNEQFF. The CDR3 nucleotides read TGTGCCAGCAGCCAAGACGAGCCCGCCTACAATGAGCAGTTCTTC.

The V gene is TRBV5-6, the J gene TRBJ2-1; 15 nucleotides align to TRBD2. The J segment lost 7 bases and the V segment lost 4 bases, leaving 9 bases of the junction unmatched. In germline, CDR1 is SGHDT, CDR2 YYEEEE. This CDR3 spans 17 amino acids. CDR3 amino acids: CASSQGLAGGRENEQFF. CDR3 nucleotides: TGTGCCAGCAGCCAGGGACTAGCGGGGGGCCGGGAGAATGAGCAGTTCTTC.

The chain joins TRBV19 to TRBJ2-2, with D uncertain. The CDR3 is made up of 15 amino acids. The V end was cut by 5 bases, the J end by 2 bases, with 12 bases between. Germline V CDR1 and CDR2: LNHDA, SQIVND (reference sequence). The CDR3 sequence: CASSVFSSNTGELFF. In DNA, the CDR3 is TGTGCCAGTAGTGTATTCTCGAGCAACACCGGGGAGCTGTTTTTT.

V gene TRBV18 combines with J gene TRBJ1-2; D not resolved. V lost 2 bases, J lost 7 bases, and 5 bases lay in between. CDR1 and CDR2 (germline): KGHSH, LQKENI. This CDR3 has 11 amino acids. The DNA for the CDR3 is TGTGCCAGCTCACCAGAACGTGGCTACACCTTC. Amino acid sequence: CASSPERGYTF.